Below, 18 T cell receptor beta chains from the same sample are listed, as sequenced in a study of radiotherapy plus CTLA-4 blockade in lung cancer. Here immunoSEQ multiplex PCR was the method, and the copy in TCRdb shows in-frame clones only, minus some. The sample has tens of thousands of clones, 78% seen once; the top ten hold approximately 3.8%. The specimen was peripheral blood, collected from a patient treated with radiotherapy plus ipilimumab. Receptors originate from a human donor with non-small cell lung cancer who had a partial response to radiotherapy plus ipilimumab. Some clones in this sample may be carry-over from other donors' samples.

The chain uses TRBV5-1 and TRBJ2-1, with 7 nucleotides matching TRBD1. The V gene end was trimmed by 3 bases and the J gene end by 1 base; junction bases not matched to a gene: 4. There are 15 residues in the CDR3. The germline gives CDR1 SGHRS, CDR2 YFSETQ. The CDR3 here is CASSSTGASYNEQFF. In DNA, the CDR3 is TGCGCCAGCAGCTCAACAGGGGCTTCCTACAATGAGCAGTTCTTC.

The rearrangement links TRBV15 to TRBJ1-4; D ambiguous. The CDR3 is made up of 11 amino acids. Germline V lookup: CDR1 LNHNV, CDR2 YYDKDF (reference sequence). V was pared by 3 bases and J by 10 bases, with 6 bases between. The CDR3 region is CATSSSGKLFF. The DNA of the CDR3 is TGTGCCACCAGCAGCAGTGGAAAACTGTTTTTT.

The sample holds a few counts of this clone. V and J are TRBV6-6 and TRBJ2-1; D is perhaps TRBD1 (6 bases). The V gene's germline CDR1 is MNHNY and CDR2 SVGAGI (reference sequence). The length of the CDR3 is 12 residues. Trimming pared 7 bases from V and 5 bases from J, leaving 9 bases between. In nucleotides, the CDR3 is TGTGCCAGCAAGGACAGCAACAATGAGCAGTTCTTC. This encodes CASKDSNNEQFF.

The rearrangement links TRBV11-3 to TRBJ2-7; weak D call: TRBD1 (6 bases). V was pared by 2 bases and J by 6 bases, with 11 bases between. Germline-derived CDR1 and CDR2 are SGHNT and YENEEA. The CDR3 length is 13 residues. In DNA form, the CDR3 reads TGTGCCAGCAGCTTACTTGCAGGGGTCGAGCAGTACTTC. Protein product: CASSLLAGVEQYF.

This clone showed up just a few times. This chain joins TRBV28 and TRBJ1-2, with 9 nucleotides matching TRBD1. Germline CDR1 reads MDHEN; CDR2 reads SYDVKM. The ends lost 6 bases at V and 7 bases at J; junction bases unmatched: 12. CDR3 length: 15 residues. In nucleotides, the CDR3 is TGTGCCAGCAGCCTAGCTTCCGGGACAGGGTTTGGCTACACCTTC. Translation: CASSLASGTGFGYTF.

The CDR3 is CASANRDRGETQYF. CDR3 in DNA: TGTGCCAGCGCGAACCGGGACAGGGGAGAGACCCAGTACTTC. The chain combines TRBV7-2 with TRBJ2-5, with 10 bases that match TRBD1. This CDR3 comprises 14 residues. The germline V gene encodes CDR1 SGHTA and CDR2 FQGNSA. V gave up 8 bases and J gave up 4 bases; unmatched junction bases: 7.

This clone appeared a few times. The rearrangement uses TRBV29-1 and TRBJ2-3; D is ambiguous. The CDR3 contains 12 residues. The germline V gene has CDR1 SQVTM and CDR2 ANQGSEA. Trimming cost V 7 bases and J 1 base, with 9 bases left between them. This chain's CDR3 is CSADTGTDTQYF. In DNA, the CDR3 is TGCAGCGCCGACACTGGCACAGATACGCAGTATTTT.

The rearrangement joins TRBV6-5 to TRBJ2-5; TRBD1 is a possible D gene (5 bases). The V gene's germline CDR1 is MNHEY and CDR2 SVGAGI. The V end was cut by 5 bases, the J end by 0 bases, with 10 bases between. This CDR3 has 14 residues. CDR3 nucleotide sequence: TGTGCCAGCAGTCTTAGGACACACCAAGAGACCCAGTACTTC. This codes for CASSLRTHQETQYF.

V and J are TRBV19 and TRBJ1-5, with TRBD1 matching over 10 bases. The CDR3 consists of 15 residues. With 6 bases clipped from V and 6 bases from J, the junction kept 8 bases outside the gene matches. The germline V gene has CDR1 LNHDA and CDR2 SQIVND (reference sequence). The CDR3 nucleotides read TGTGCCAGTAGCCGGGACAGGGGTTCTGGTCAGCCCCAGCATTTT. Protein product: CASSRDRGSGQPQHF. The complete variable domain, with remaining parts taken from reference TRBV19 and TRBJ1-5, reads DGGITQSPKYLFRKEGQNVTLSCEQNLNHDAMYWYRQDPGQGLRLIYYSQIVNDFQKGDIAEGYSVSREKKESFPLTVTSAQKNPTAFYLCASSRDRGSGQPQHFGDGTRLSIL.

The chain joins TRBV30 to TRBJ2-7, with a possible D match to TRBD2 (5 bases). The germline V gene has CDR1 GTSNPN and CDR2 SVGIG (reference sequence). CDR3 size: 13 residues. Trimming removed 4 bases from V and 3 bases from J, with 13 bases in between. The CDR3 nucleotides read TGTGCCTGGAAACAGCGGAGCGGCTACGAGCAGTACTTC. Translation: CAWKQRSGYEQYF.

V is TRBV5-4 and J is TRBJ2-5; 9 bases are shared with TRBD1. The CDR3 covers 15 residues. The V gene end was trimmed by 4 bases and the J gene end by 5 bases; junction bases not matched to a gene: 9. The germline V gene encodes CDR1 SGHNT and CDR2 YYREEE (reference sequence). The chain's CDR3 is CASSGSGTGLETQYF. DNA of the CDR3: TGTGCCAGCAGCGGATCCGGGACAGGGCTTGAGACCCAGTACTTC.

Only one count was recorded for this clone. The chain joins TRBV18 to TRBJ2-3; D gene unclear. Deletions cut 1 base from V and 5 bases from J, with 4 bases between. The CDR3 extends over 12 amino acids. CDR1 is KGHSH, CDR2 LQKENI, per germline. CDR3 sequence (DNA): TGTGCCAGCTCACCACGACAAGATACGCAGTATTTT. Encoded protein: CASSPRQDTQYF.

The chain links TRBV6-5 to TRBJ1-2; a weak D match, TRBD1 (5 bases). CDR3 length equals 11 residues. V lost 6 bases, J lost 4 bases, and 6 bases lay in between. The V gene's germline CDR1 is MNHEY and CDR2 SVGAGI. The CDR3 here is CASRGLYGYTF. The CDR3, as DNA: TGTGCCAGCAGGGGGCTCTATGGCTACACCTTC.

The J gene is TRBJ1-4, the V gene TRBV28, with 8 bases aligning to TRBD1. Germline V lookup: CDR1 MDHEN, CDR2 SYDVKM. This CDR3 comprises 16 residues. J gave up 0 bases and V 2 bases, and 2 bases lay outside the gene matches. The CDR3 sequence is CASSLQGAPTNEKLFF. For the CDR3, the DNA is TGTGCCAGCAGTTTACAGGGGGCGCCAACTAATGAAAAACTGTTTTTT.

The chain combines TRBV23-1 with TRBJ2-7; no clear D gene. TRBV23-1 is recorded as an ORF, its role being uncertain. Trimming stripped 1 base from V and 2 bases from J, with 3 bases between. CDR3 length equals 12 residues. The CDR3 sequence: CASSQLTYEQYF. The CDR3 DNA follows: TGCGCCAGCAGTCAATTAACCTACGAGCAGTACTTC.

The J gene is TRBJ2-7, the V gene TRBV27; D may be TRBD1 (6 bases). The V and J ends lost 0 bases and 4 bases respectively, with 16 bases between them. This CDR3 is 16 amino acids long. Germline V gene sequence: CDR1 MNHEY, CDR2 SMNVEV (reference sequence). The DNA of the CDR3 is TGTGCCAGCAGTTTATCGATGGCAGGGACAATATACGAGCAGTACTTC. Its protein product is CASSLSMAGTIYEQYF.

This clone appeared a few times. Relative to the germline gene, one junction end is altered; a read error may explain this. The V call is TRBV11-3, the J call TRBJ2-4; possibly TRBD2 for D (7 bases). The germline V gene encodes CDR1 SGHNT and CDR2 YENEEA. The CDR3 is made up of 16 amino acids. The DNA for the CDR3 is TGTGCCAGCAGCCTAGAAAGAGGGGGGGGAATGTACATTCAGTACTTC. Protein: CASSLERGGGMYIQYF.

The chain is built from TRBV7-2 and TRBJ2-1, with 8 bases that match TRBD2. Trimming cost V 5 bases and J 7 bases; bases outside gene matches: 7. The CDR3 is 14 residues long. Germline V gene sequence: CDR1 SGHTA, CDR2 FQGNSA. CDR3 sequence (DNA): TGTGCCAGCAGCCCCAGGTTAGCGGGAAATGAGCAGTTCTTC. Residues: CASSPRLAGNEQFF.